This entry concerns a single TCR beta chain. This clonotype appeared a few times. Its antigen target is currently unknown. The input lacks base qualities; no much larger clone sits a single base away. This sample is part of a study of blood T cells in healthy people across ages (dated by TCRdb to about 2015). Background for the entire study: In model experiments, roughly one uniquely barcoded TCR beta cDNA molecule per two T cells was captured by template switching. Two additional independent replicas of 1 million unique cDNA reads from the same blood draw were analyzed for two donors (one aged 18 to 29 and one aged 80 or older). The study measured age-related changes in TCR beta repertoire diversity using deep sequencing normalized with unique cDNA molecular identifiers. The donors were split into four age groups: young (average 16 years), middle-aged (39), aged (more than 55) and long-lived (approximately 80). Results and caveats for the whole study, not just this receptor: Donor CMV infection status was unknown, potentially confounding age-related changes in expanded clonotypes. The long-lived group showed more naive CD4+ T cells, fewer expanded clones and increased TCR diversity than the aged group, suggesting age selection. Estimates of total diversity based on one million sequenced T cells were regarded as lower bounds and as underestimates. Since profiling was done on bulk unsorted PBMCs, naive and antigen-experienced compartments could not be conclusively compared. Observed TCR beta diversity correlated strongly with the percentage of naive T cells measured by flow cytometry. Observed TCR beta diversity per million T cells fell roughly linearly with age, and a significant reduction was already apparent by age around 36.

The library was prepared using 5' RACE. Sequencing instrument: Illumina HiSeq 2500. The second PCR ran for roughly 7 to 12 cycles and used a J-beta primer mix along with a sample-barcoded 5' primer. A unique molecular identifier was introduced onto each TCR beta cDNA molecule by a template-switch 5' adaptor carrying 12 random nucleotides. Each sample yielded at least 3 million CDR3-containing paired-end reads. The Mint cDNA synthesis kit, primed by a TRBC-specific oligonucleotide, was used to synthesize first-strand cDNA from all RNA. All cDNA was treated with uracil-DNA glycosylase and then went through a first 18-cycle PCR with the universal primers M1SS and BC2_uni_R. Per the authors' processing: For normalization, 1 million high-quality reads were randomly selected from each sample, with every read carrying a distinct molecular identifier. Instead of being binned into consensus sequences, reads with shared molecular identifiers were discarded. MiTCR, with a Q25 quality threshold and the strictest error-elimination algorithm, was used for CDR3 identification, clonotype clustering and error correction. Lower-bound total TCR beta diversity was estimated with a nonparametric unseen species model using Euler transformation. TCRdb took the public reads, trimmed them with fastp at Q25, ran MiXCR for clone calling and kept in-frame beta chains. One record per CDR3 amino acid sequence lists the most common genes and DNA. What appears here as the V and J calls and clone size reflects TCRdb's work, not the paper's. The sample table contains more than 600,000 distinct CDR3 sequences; only one count was recorded for more than 20% of them. Under 9.5% of the sample belongs to the ten largest clones.

The V end gives up 5 bases and the J end 9 bases, leaving 4 bases in the junction not matched to a gene. The CDR3 holds 13 amino acids from the cysteine to the phenylalanine. This entry keeps only the CDR3 DNA: 39 bases, framed from base 1. CDR1 MDHEN and CDR2 SYDVKM were looked up in the germline V gene. The donors were roughly 38 Caucasian individuals from Russia, aged 6 to 90 years, who were systemically healthy. Approximately 9 milliliters of peripheral blood were collected from each donor into EDTA-treated Vacutainer tubes. PBMCs were isolated by Ficoll-Paque density-gradient centrifugation, with at least 6 million obtained per sample. Total RNA, at least 5.5 micrograms per sample, was extracted from PBMCs with Trizol reagent. For every donor, flow cytometry on a PBMC aliquot measured the percentage of naive CD45RAhigh/CD27high T cells. These data were likewise used in another study, on T cells of mothers and their children. From the second report: Nine systemically healthy Caucasian individuals served as donors, namely three mothers together with their six children. cDNA synthesis used all of the extracted RNA, with roughly 1.5 ug of RNA in each 15 ul reaction. In the second PCR, the M1S primer introduced both the sample barcodes and 2-4 random nucleotides. More than 8 million TCR beta CDR3 reads were obtained from each mother, and roughly 3 million reads were obtained from each child. In both related and unrelated pairs, thymic selection shapes the output of TCR recombination in a similar way, with inherited differences having only a minor effect. Related mother-child pairs always showed normalized repertoire overlap that was slightly higher than in unrelated mother-child pairs, though the difference was never significant. Persistent microchimeric T cell clones were not detected, at a sensitivity of approximately 98 clones per million clonotypes. The study used deep NGS to compare TCR beta repertoires of mothers and children, seeking features distinguishing related mother-child pairs from unrelated individuals. The mean age was roughly 44 +/- 4 years for the mothers and approximately 11 +/- 4 years for the children. After adapters were ligated using NEBNext reagents, the libraries underwent 100+100 nt paired-end sequencing on an Illumina HiSeq 2000. To prevent cross-contamination, the mother and child libraries were prepared a month apart and were sequenced in separate runs. Each donor had between roughly 450,000 and 2,100,000 distinct TCR beta clonotypes identified. Naive TCR beta clonotypes were estimated from low-frequency clonotypes matched to each donor's FACS-determined naive share, without sorting.

The rearrangement combines TRBV28 with TRBJ2-3; TRBD2 aligns with 11 central bases. Sample: blood. The clonotype comes from a boy younger than 18 in good health. CDR3 sequence: CASSILAGVTQYF. The DNA sequence is as follows: TGTGCCAGCAGTATACTAGCGGGGGTGACGCAGTATTTT. With the rest looked up from the reference TRBV28 and TRBJ2-3 genes rather than sequenced, the full variable domain is DVKVTQSSRYLVKRTGEKVFLECVQDMDHENMFWYRQDPGLGLRLIYFSYDVKMKEKGDIPEGYSVSREKKERFSLILESASTNQTSMYLCASSILAGVTQYFGPGTRLTVL.